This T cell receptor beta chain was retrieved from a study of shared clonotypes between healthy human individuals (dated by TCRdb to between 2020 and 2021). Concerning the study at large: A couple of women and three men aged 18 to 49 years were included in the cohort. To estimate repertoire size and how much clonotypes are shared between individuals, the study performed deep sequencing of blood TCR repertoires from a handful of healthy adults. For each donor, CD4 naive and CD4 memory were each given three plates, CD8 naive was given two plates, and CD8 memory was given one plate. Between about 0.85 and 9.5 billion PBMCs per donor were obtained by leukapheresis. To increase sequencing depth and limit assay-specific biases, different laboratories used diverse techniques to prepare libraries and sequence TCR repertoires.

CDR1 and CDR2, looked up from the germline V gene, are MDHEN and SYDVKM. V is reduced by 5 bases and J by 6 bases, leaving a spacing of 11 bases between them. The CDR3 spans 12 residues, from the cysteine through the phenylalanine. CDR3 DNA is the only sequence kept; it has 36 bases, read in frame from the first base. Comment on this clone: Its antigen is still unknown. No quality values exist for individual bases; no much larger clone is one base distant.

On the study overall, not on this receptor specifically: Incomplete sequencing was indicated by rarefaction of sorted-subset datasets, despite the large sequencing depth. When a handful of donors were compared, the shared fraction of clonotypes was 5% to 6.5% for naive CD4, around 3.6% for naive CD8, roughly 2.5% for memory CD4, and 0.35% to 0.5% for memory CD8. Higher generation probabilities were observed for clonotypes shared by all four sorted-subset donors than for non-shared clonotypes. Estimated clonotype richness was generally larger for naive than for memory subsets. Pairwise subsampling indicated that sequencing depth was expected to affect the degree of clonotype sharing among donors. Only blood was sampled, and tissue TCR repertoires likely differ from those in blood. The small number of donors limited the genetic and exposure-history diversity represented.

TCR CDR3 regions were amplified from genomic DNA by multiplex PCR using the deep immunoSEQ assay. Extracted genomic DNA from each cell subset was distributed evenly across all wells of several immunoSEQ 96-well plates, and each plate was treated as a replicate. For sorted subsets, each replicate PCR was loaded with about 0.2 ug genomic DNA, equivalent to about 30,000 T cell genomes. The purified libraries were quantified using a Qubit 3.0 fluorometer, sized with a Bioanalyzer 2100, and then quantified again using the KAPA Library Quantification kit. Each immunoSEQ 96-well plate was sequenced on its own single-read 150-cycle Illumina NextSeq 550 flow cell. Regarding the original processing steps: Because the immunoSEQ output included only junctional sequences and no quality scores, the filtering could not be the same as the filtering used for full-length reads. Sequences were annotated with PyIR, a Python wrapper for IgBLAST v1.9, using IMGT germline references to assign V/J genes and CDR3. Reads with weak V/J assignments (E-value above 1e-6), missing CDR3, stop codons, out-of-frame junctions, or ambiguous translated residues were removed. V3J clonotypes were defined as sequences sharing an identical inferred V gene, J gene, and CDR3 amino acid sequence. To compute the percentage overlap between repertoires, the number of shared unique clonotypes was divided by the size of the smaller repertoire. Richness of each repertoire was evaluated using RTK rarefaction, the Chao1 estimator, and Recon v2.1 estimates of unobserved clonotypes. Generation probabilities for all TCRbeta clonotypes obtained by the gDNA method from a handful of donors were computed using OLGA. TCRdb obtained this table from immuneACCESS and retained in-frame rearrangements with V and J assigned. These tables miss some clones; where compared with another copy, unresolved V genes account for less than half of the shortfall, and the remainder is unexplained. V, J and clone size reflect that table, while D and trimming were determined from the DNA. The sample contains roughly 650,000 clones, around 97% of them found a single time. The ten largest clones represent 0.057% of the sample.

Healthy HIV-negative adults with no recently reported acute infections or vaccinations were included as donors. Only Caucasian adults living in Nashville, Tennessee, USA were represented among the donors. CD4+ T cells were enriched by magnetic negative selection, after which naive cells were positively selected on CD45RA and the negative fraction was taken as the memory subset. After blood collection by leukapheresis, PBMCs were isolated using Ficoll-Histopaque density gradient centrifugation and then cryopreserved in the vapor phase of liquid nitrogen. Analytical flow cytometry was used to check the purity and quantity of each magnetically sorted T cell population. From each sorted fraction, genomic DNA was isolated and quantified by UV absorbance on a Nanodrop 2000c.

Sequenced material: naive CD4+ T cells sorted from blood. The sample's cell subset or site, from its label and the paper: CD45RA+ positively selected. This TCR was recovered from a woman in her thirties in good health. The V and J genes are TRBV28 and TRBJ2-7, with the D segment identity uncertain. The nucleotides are TGTGCCAGCAGTCCCCCGTTGACCGAGCAGTACTTC. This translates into CASSPPLTEQYF.